The 16 T cell receptor beta chains reported below all come from one sample, sequenced in a study of response to subunit inactivated influenza vaccine. TCRdb fed the RT-PCR reads into MiXCR, producing one record per CDR3 protein. Of roughly 540,000 distinct CDR3 sequences listed, under 25% are singletons. This sample also appeared in a second study, on T cells expressing NK-cell markers. As that report states: 5'RACE template switching built TCR beta cDNA with unique molecular identifiers.

The sample in question was CD4+ T cells sorted from PBMCs, obtained roughly 12 days after vaccination. These receptors all stem from a man between 50 and 59 years old who received an inactivated influenza vaccine.

The chain uses TRBV29-1 and TRBJ1-5; no definite D call. The CDR3 covers 13 residues. V lost 4 bases, J lost 2 bases, and 9 bases lay in between. Germline V gene sequence: CDR1 SQVTM, CDR2 ANQGSEA. The CDR3 loop is CSVVVEGNQPQHF. In nucleotides, the CDR3 is TGCAGCGTTGTGGTGGAGGGCAATCAGCCCCAGCATTTT.

The table lists this clonotype with a count of one. This chain uses TRBV6-5 with TRBJ1-1; D remains ambiguous. V dropped 0 bases and J dropped 0 bases, with 11 bases sitting between them. The CDR3 loop spans 16 amino acids. CDR1 MNHEY and CDR2 SVGAGI come from the germline V gene. Here the CDR3 DNA reads TGTGCCAGCAGTTACTCGGTTAGTACGATGAACACTGAAGCTTTCTTT. Its translation: CASSYSVSTMNTEAFF.

This clonotype appeared a few times. This chain links TRBV7-8 with TRBJ2-5, with TRBD2 identical over 9 bases. Germline V gene data show CDR1 as SGHVS and CDR2 as FQNEAQ. This CDR3 spans 16 amino acids. Trimming took 2 bases from V and 4 from J; bases not matched to a gene: 8. The CDR3 loop is CASSLLVAGAGETQYF. The DNA for the CDR3 is TGTGCCAGCAGCTTACTAGTAGCGGGAGCTGGAGAGACCCAGTACTTC.

Only a few counts were recorded for this clonotype. The V and J genes are TRBV18 and TRBJ2-5; D remains ambiguous. The CDR3 has 14 residues. V was shortened by 0 bases and J by 7 bases, with 12 bases between the two germline ends. Germline CDR1 is KGHSH and CDR2 is LQKENI. The CDR3 region has the DNA TGTGCCAGCTCACCACCGTACACCCTCGGGACCCAGTACTTC. Its translation: CASSPPYTLGTQYF.

The rearrangement uses TRBV5-1 and TRBJ2-3; 9 bases match TRBD2. CDR3 size: 14 residues. J was trimmed by 4 bases and V by 7 bases; bases with no gene match: 7. Germline loops: CDR1 SGHRS, CDR2 YFSETQ. DNA for the CDR3: TGCGCCAGCTCGCGGGGGGGCTGGGCAGATACGCAGTATTTT. It encodes CASSRGGWADTQYF.

The genes are TRBV2 and TRBJ1-4, with D unclear. Per the germline V gene, CDR1 is SNHLY and CDR2 is FYNNEI. There are 14 residues in the CDR3. Trimming pared 2 bases from V and 8 bases from J, leaving 12 bases between. The CDR3 loop is CASSESRWGEKLFF. CDR3 nucleotides: TGTGCCAGCAGTGAATCCAGATGGGGAGAAAAACTGTTTTTT. Filled out from reference TRBV2 and TRBJ1-4, the complete variable domain reads EPEVTQTPSHQVTQMGQEVILRCVPISNHLYFYWYRQILGQKVEFLVSFYNNEISEKSEIFDDQFSVERPDGSNFTLKIRSTKLEDSAMYFCASSESRWGEKLFFGSGTQLSVL.

This clonotype was seen a few times. This rearrangement joins TRBV18 to TRBJ2-3; D remains ambiguous. The ends were cut back, 2 bases at V and 0 bases at J, with 9 bases in the middle. Per the germline V gene, CDR1 is KGHSH and CDR2 is LQKENI. The CDR3 totals 15 residues. The CDR3 reads CASSPSLSSTDTQYF. The CDR3 DNA sequence: TGTGCCAGCTCACCATCACTCTCTAGCACAGATACGCAGTATTTT. The entire variable domain, with the rest obtained from reference TRBV18 and TRBJ2-3, is as follows: NAGVMQNPRHLVRRRGQEARLRCSPMKGHSHVYWYRQLPEEGLKFMVYLQKENIIDESGMPKERFSAEFPKEGPSILRIQQVVRGDSAAYFCASSPSLSSTDTQYFGPGTRLTVL.

CDR3 sequence: CSAEAGANTQYF. The CDR3 region has the DNA TGCAGCGCGGAAGCAGGGGCAAATACGCAGTATTTT. The chain combines TRBV29-1 with TRBJ2-3; possible D gene TRBD1, 6 bases. The CDR3 consists of 12 residues. In germline, CDR1 is SQVTM, CDR2 ANQGSEA. Trimming took 7 bases from V and 7 from J, leaving 15 bases between them.

On this clonotype itself: Germline and junction disagree at one end, which may indicate a read error. This rearrangement joins TRBV7-7 to TRBJ2-3, with no clear D. CDR1 and CDR2 (germline): SSHAT, FNYEAQ (reference sequence). The CDR3 runs 14 residues. Here the CDR3 DNA reads TGTGCTAGCAGCCGTTCATCGCTGCAAGATACGCAGTATTTT. Its protein is CASSRSSLQDTQYF.

This clonotype was counted a few times. V and J are TRBV24-1 and TRBJ2-3; no reliable D call. V shed 4 bases and J shed 4 bases, with 23 bases lying between them. The CDR3 is 18 amino acids. CDR1 and CDR2 from the germline V gene are KGHDR and SFDVKD. CDR3 nucleotides: TGTGCCACCAGTGACCCCCGGCTGACACCCCCCGGACCAGATACGCAGTATTTT. Its protein product is CATSDPRLTPPGPDTQYF.

This sequence joins TRBV10-3 and TRBJ2-1, with TRBD1 matching over 8 bases. Germline trimming cut 5 bases from V and 5 bases from J; bases unmatched to any gene: 14. The CDR3 is 17 amino acids. From germline, CDR1 is ENHRY and CDR2 SYGVKD. The CDR3 sequence: CAISLTGTGTVHNEQFF. CDR3 sequence (DNA): TGTGCCATCAGTCTAACAGGGACAGGAACGGTACACAATGAGCAGTTCTTC.

This clonotype was counted only a few times. The rearrangement uses TRBV5-5 and TRBJ2-7; 10 positions match TRBD2. Germline V gives CDR1 SGHKS, CDR2 YYEKEE (reference sequence). After removal of 2 bases from V and 5 bases from J, the junction contained 7 bases not matched to a gene. The CDR3 extends over 15 amino acids. The CDR3 bases are TGTGCCAGCAGCTTATTCCAGGGACTAGCGAACGAGCAGTACTTC. It encodes CASSLFQGLANEQYF.

In this sample, this clonotype turned up a few times. The V call is TRBV5-1, the J call TRBJ2-3; D is perhaps TRBD1 (6 bases). The CDR3 has 17 residues. Germline loops: CDR1 SGHRS, CDR2 YFSETQ. Trimming took 3 bases from V and 7 from J, leaving 24 bases between them. For the CDR3, the DNA is TGCGCCAGCAGCTCCCCACTTAGGGGGATTAAGTTTTATACGCAGTATTTT. It yields the protein CASSSPLRGIKFYTQYF.

The chain has TRBV6-2 or TRBV6-3 and TRBJ2-3; 13 bases are a match to TRBD2. Germline V lookup: CDR1 MNHEY, CDR2 SVGEGT. The CDR3 has 17 amino acids. The trim removed 8 bases at V and 1 base at J, leaving 9 bases unmatched. The CDR3 is CASRQGLAGERTDTQYF. The CDR3 bases are TGTGCCAGCCGCCAAGGACTAGCGGGAGAACGCACAGATACGCAGTATTTT.

The chain is built from TRBV7-8 and TRBJ2-7, with D tentatively TRBD1 (6 bases). The CDR3 has 14 amino acids. V was cut by 2 bases and J by 2 bases, with 10 bases left in between. Germline loops: CDR1 SGHVS, CDR2 FQNEAQ. The CDR3 DNA follows: TGTGCCAGCAGCTTACGGGACACCGCCTACGAGCAGTACTTC. This codes for CASSLRDTAYEQYF.

V usage is TRBV11-2 and J usage is TRBJ2-1, with TRBD2 identical over 15 bases. V shed 5 bases, J shed 7 bases, and the junction held 6 bases outside the gene matches. The CDR3 length is 16 residues. CDR1 SGHAT and CDR2 FQNNGV come from the germline V gene. In DNA form, the CDR3 reads TGTGCCAGCAGCACCGGACTAGCGGGGGGGCAGAATGAGCAGTTCTTC. This gives the protein CASSTGLAGGQNEQFF.